This passage covers 20 T cell receptor beta chains from one sample sequenced in a study of shared clonotypes between healthy human individuals. Clones were sequenced by immunoSEQ multiplex PCR, and TCRdb holds only the in-frame ones, with some missing. The sample lists 300,000 to 400,000 clones, about 73% occurring once. The sample taken for sequencing was memory CD4+ T cells sorted from blood. Subset of the sample: CD45RA-negative fraction. Receptor source: a man aged 25 to 40 in good health.

J is TRBJ1-1 and V is TRBV10-3; 7 bases align to TRBD1. Germline V gene sequence: CDR1 ENHRY, CDR2 SYGVKD. The V segment lost 6 bases and the J segment 0 bases; nucleotides outside the gene matches: 1. This CDR3 comprises 13 residues. In nucleotides, the CDR3 is TGTGCCATCAGACAGGGGCTGAACACTGAAGCTTTCTTT. Translation gives CAIRQGLNTEAFF.

J is TRBJ2-6 and V is TRBV7-8; the D call may be TRBD1 or TRBD2 (5 bases each). This CDR3 spans 18 amino acids. Per the germline V gene, CDR1 is SGHVS and CDR2 is FQNEAQ. V lost 1 base, J lost 1 base, and 14 bases lay in between. CDR3: CASSLGGASRSGANVLTF. The CDR3 nucleotides are TGTGCCAGCAGCTTAGGTGGGGCTAGCCGATCTGGGGCCAACGTCCTGACTTTC.

This clone was observed a handful of times. V is TRBV6-5 and J is TRBJ1-6; 7 nucleotides agree with TRBD1. CDR3 size: 14 residues. The trim removed 7 bases at V and 7 bases at J, leaving 7 bases unmatched. Germline V gene lookup returns CDR1 MNHEY and CDR2 SVGAGI. CDR3 residues: CASNKAGGNSPLHF. CDR3 DNA: TGTGCCAGCAATAAGGCAGGGGGGAATTCACCCCTCCACTTT.

The rearrangement links TRBV7-9 to TRBJ2-3; TRBD1 matches 7 bases. This CDR3 region has 17 residues. V lost 3 bases, J lost 0 bases, and 9 bases stayed unmatched. From germline, CDR1 is SEHNR and CDR2 FQNEAQ (reference sequence). As DNA, the CDR3 is TGTGCCAGCAGCTTGCGACAGGGAGTAGCGAGCACAGATACGCAGTATTTT. Its protein is CASSLRQGVASTDTQYF.

This clone came up once. The chain is built from TRBV20-1 and TRBJ2-7; D unresolved. The CDR3 is 10 amino acids. V was shortened by 3 bases and J by 4 bases, with 4 bases between the two germline ends. Germline assignment: CDR1 DFQATT and CDR2 SNEGSKA (reference sequence). The CDR3 DNA sequence: TGCAGTGCTAGTCATTACGAGCAGTACTTC. Its protein is CSASHYEQYF.

Concerning this clone itself: This could be a read error, since a much larger clone is one nucleotide away. Other DNA sequences from this sample encode an identical CDR3 as well. This chain connects TRBV14 to TRBJ1-2; possibly TRBD1 for D (5 bases). The germline V gene has CDR1 SGHDN and CDR2 FVKESK. V lost 1 base and J 2 bases, leaving 5 bases between the germline ends. CDR3 length equals 13 residues. CDR3 coding DNA: TGTGCCAGCAGCCAAGGGGGGAACTATGGCTACACCTTC. Its translation: CASSQGGNYGYTF.

With regard to this clone: Being one base from a much bigger clone, this may be a read error. Other DNA variants within this sample encode the same CDR3. The chain uses TRBV7-8 and TRBJ2-7; the D gene is possibly TRBD1 (5 bases). The CDR3 covers 12 residues. Trimming removed 2 bases from V and 3 bases from J, with 5 bases in between. Germline assignment: CDR1 SGHVS and CDR2 FQNEAQ. CDR3 sequence reads: CASSLQGYEQYF. CDR3 nucleotides: TGTGCCAGCAGCTTACAGGGCTACGAGCAGTACTTC.

This clone was detected ten times or more. The chain carries TRBV5-1 and TRBJ1-1; D remains ambiguous. Germline CDR1 is SGHRS and CDR2 is YFSETQ. This CDR3 contains 14 residues. The ends were cut back, 4 bases at V and 1 base at J, with 11 bases in the middle. The CDR3 sequence is CASSPTPENTEAFF. The CDR3 region has the DNA TGCGCCAGCAGCCCAACACCGGAGAACACTGAAGCTTTCTTT. Drawing the rest from reference TRBV5-1 and TRBJ1-1, the complete variable domain is KAGVTQTPRYLIKTRGQQVTLSCSPISGHRSVSWYQQTPGQGLQFLFEYFSETQRNKGNFPGRFSGRQFSNSRSEMNVSTLELGDSALYLCASSPTPENTEAFFGQGTRLTVV.

This clone was detected many times. The rearrangement joins TRBV19 to TRBJ1-2; D unclear. This CDR3 region has 16 residues. Germline V gene data show CDR1 as LNHDA and CDR2 as SQIVND (reference sequence). The V and J ends lost 7 bases and 0 bases respectively, with 18 bases between them. The CDR3 region is CASNILGVRANYGYTF. For the CDR3, the DNA is TGTGCCAGTAACATCCTTGGAGTTCGGGCTAACTATGGCTACACCTTC.

The gene calls are TRBV7-2 and TRBJ1-4; D gene uncertain. The CDR3 is made up of 14 amino acids. Germline V gene data show CDR1 as SGHTA and CDR2 as FQGNSA. The V end lost 6 bases, the J end lost 3 bases, and 11 bases lay between the germline ends. CDR3 coding DNA: TGTGCCAGCAGGGAGACCTCCGCTAATGAAAAACTGTTTTTT. Its protein is CASRETSANEKLFF.

The table lists this clone with a count of one. The chain combines TRBV2 with TRBJ2-3; perhaps TRBD1 as D (5 bases). The germline V gene has CDR1 SNHLY and CDR2 FYNNEI. V lost 3 bases and J lost 5, with 15 bases in between. The CDR3 runs 15 residues. The CDR3 coding sequence is TGTGCCAGCAGTGATTTCGCCAGGGATATAGATACGCAGTATTTT. It encodes CASSDFARDIDTQYF.

The chain couples TRBV11-3 to TRBJ2-3; 14 nucleotides align to TRBD2. The J segment lost 4 bases and the V segment lost 5 bases, leaving 8 bases of the junction unmatched. CDR1 and CDR2 from the germline V gene are SGHNT and YENEEA. This CDR3 has 17 amino acids. The CDR3 here is CASSPGTSGSSADTQYF. CDR3 sequence (DNA): TGTGCCAGCAGCCCCGGGACTAGCGGGAGCTCGGCAGATACGCAGTATTTT.

The J gene is TRBJ1-2, the V gene TRBV5-6, with D possibly being TRBD1 (6 bases). CDR1 is SGHDT, CDR2 YYEEEE, per germline. The V end lost 6 bases, the J end lost 2 bases, and 14 bases lay between the germline ends. The length of the CDR3 is 14 residues. CDR3: CASTNGGANYGYTF. CDR3 nucleotide sequence: TGTGCCAGCACCAATGGGGGCGCCAACTATGGCTACACCTTC. Full variable domain (outside the CDR3, taken from reference TRBV5-6 and TRBJ1-2): DAGVTQSPTHLIKTRGQQVTLRCSPKSGHDTVSWYQQALGQGPQFIFQYYEEEERQRGNFPDRFSGHQFPNYSSELNVNALLLGDSALYLCASTNGGANYGYTFGSGTRLTVV.

The chain employs TRBV10-3 and TRBJ2-7; 9 bases are a match to TRBD1. The CDR3 length is 17 residues. The ends lost 1 base at V and 5 bases at J; junction bases unmatched: 12. Germline assignment: CDR1 ENHRY and CDR2 SYGVKD. The CDR3 reads CAISEFSPDRGRDEQYF. As DNA, the CDR3 is TGTGCCATCAGTGAGTTCTCCCCTGACAGGGGGAGGGACGAGCAGTACTTC.

The chain couples TRBV28 to TRBJ1-2; D uncertain. V lost 1 base to trimming and J lost 6 bases, with 15 bases between them. CDR3 size: 15 residues. Per germline, CDR1 MDHEN and CDR2 SYDVKM. CDR3 DNA: TGTGCCAGCAGTTTATTGCCGCTAACGAGGGATGGCTACACCTTC. It translates to CASSLLPLTRDGYTF.

This chain uses TRBV11-2 with TRBJ1-3; D is undetermined. Trimming pared 1 base from V and 0 bases from J, leaving 7 bases between. The CDR3 runs to 15 residues. Germline V lookup: CDR1 SGHAT, CDR2 FQNNGV. CDR3 sequence (DNA): TGTGCCAGCAGCTTAGGTGGCTTCTCTGGAAACACCATATATTTT. It is translated as CASSLGGFSGNTIYF.

The rearrangement joins TRBV27 to TRBJ2-7; no firm D call. The CDR3 is made up of 14 amino acids. From germline, CDR1 is MNHEY and CDR2 SMNVEV (reference sequence). V lost 6 bases and J lost 1, with 13 bases in between. CDR3 nucleotides: TGTGCCAGCAGGGCCAACGCAGCATCCTACGAGCAGTACTTC. It translates to CASRANAASYEQYF.

The chain couples TRBV5-6 to TRBJ2-1; possibly TRBD1 or TRBD2 for D (5 bases each). V was pared by 4 bases and J by 8 bases, with 7 bases between. The germline gives CDR1 SGHDT, CDR2 YYEEEE. This CDR3 spans 11 amino acids. The DNA for the CDR3 is TGTGCCAGCAGCCGGGACGATGAGCAGTTCTTC. This translates into CASSRDDEQFF. Filled out from reference TRBV5-6 and TRBJ2-1, the complete variable domain reads DAGVTQSPTHLIKTRGQQVTLRCSPKSGHDTVSWYQQALGQGPQFIFQYYEEEERQRGNFPDRFSGHQFPNYSSELNVNALLLGDSALYLCASSRDDEQFFGPGTRLTVL.

The chain links TRBV7-9 to TRBJ2-3; D is perhaps TRBD1 (6 bases). Trimming cost V 5 bases and J 0 bases, with 15 bases left between them. This CDR3 spans 16 amino acids. The germline V gene encodes CDR1 SEHNR and CDR2 FQNEAQ (reference sequence). CDR3 sequence reads: CASSVRPQGSTDTQYF. DNA for the CDR3: TGTGCCAGCAGCGTGCGACCCCAGGGGAGCACAGATACGCAGTATTTT.

On this clone: Within the sample, other DNA sequences also encode this same CDR3. The chain employs TRBV12-5 and TRBJ1-1; no reliable D call. The CDR3 is made up of 13 amino acids. Per germline, CDR1 LGHNT and CDR2 FRNRAP. V was cut by 1 base and J by 0 bases, with 3 bases left in between. The CDR3: CASGLEVNTEAFF. DNA of the CDR3: TGTGCTAGTGGTTTGGAGGTGAACACTGAAGCTTTCTTT.